This T cell receptor (beta chain) stems from a study of spatial heterogeneity in lung cancer. In this sample, this clonotype turned up many times. With the library built for alpha chains, this beta chain is off target and its frequency is not meaningful. TCRdb reprocessed the 5' RACE reads with MiXCR, giving one entry per CDR3 protein. This sample has about 13,000 distinct CDR3 sequences, with roughly 3.9% found just once. The germline V gene has CDR1 DFQATT and CDR2 SNEGSKA (reference sequence). This CDR3 has 14 amino acids. V shed 0 bases and J 2 bases; nucleotides not matched to a gene: 2. Specified time point: sample taken at primary tumor resection. Extraction of whole RNA from tumor, nontumor lung or frozen PBMC preceded unsorted sequencing.

Specimen: PBMCs, collected at surgery. The chain combines TRBV20-1 with TRBJ2-7, with 9 bases matching TRBD1. The TCR sequence derives from a male donor with early-stage non-small cell lung cancer. The CDR3 protein is CSARDGTGPYEQYF. The DNA of the CDR3 is TGCAGTGCTAGAGATGGGACAGGGCCCTACGAGCAGTACTTC.